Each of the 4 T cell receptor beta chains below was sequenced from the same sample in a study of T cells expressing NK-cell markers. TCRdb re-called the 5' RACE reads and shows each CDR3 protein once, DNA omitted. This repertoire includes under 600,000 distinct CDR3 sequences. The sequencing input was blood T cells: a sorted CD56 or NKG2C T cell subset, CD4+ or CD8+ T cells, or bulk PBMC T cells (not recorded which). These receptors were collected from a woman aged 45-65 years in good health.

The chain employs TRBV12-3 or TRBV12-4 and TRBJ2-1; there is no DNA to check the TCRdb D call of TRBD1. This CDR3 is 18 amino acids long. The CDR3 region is CASTRSLGGGSSYNEQFF.

CDR3 protein: CASSGPENRDTQYF. The chain combines TRBV5-1 with TRBJ2-3; TCRdb lists TRBD2, though no DNA is available to test this call. The CDR3 loop spans 14 amino acids. CDR1 and CDR2 (germline): SGHRS, YFSETQ.

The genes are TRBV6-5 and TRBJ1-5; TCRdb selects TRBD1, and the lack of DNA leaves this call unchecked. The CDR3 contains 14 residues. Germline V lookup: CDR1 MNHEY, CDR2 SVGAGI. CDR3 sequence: CASSPGRGTQPQHF.

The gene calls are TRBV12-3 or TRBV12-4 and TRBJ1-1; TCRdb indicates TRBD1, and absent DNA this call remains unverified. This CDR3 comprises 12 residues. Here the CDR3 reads CASRLGQGEAFF.